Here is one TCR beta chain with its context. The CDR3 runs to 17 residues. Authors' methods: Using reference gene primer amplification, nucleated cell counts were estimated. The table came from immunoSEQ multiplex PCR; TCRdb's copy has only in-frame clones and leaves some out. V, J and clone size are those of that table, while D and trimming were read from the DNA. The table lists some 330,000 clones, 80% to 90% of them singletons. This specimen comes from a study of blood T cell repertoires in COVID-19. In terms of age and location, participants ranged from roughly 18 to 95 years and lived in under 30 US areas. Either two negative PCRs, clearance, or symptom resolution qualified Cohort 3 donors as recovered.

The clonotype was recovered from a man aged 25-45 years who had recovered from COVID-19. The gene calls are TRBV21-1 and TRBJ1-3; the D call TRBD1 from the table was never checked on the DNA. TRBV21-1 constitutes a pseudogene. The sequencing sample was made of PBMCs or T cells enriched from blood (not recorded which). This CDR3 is CASSKGATGYSGNTIYF. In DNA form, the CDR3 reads TGTGCCAGCAGCAAAGGGGCGACAGGCTACTCTGGAAACACCATATATTTT.